Below, 26 T cell receptor beta chains from the same sample are listed, as sequenced in a study of shared clonotypes between healthy human individuals. Generated by immunoSEQ multiplex PCR, the TCRdb table keeps only in-frame clones and is missing some. The sample carries about 2 million clones, roughly 95% recorded once. Input material: naive CD4+ T cells sorted from blood. Subset: CD45RA+ positively selected. The receptors originated from a man aged 18 to 29 in good health.

The gene calls are TRBV6-1 and TRBJ1-2; D remains ambiguous. This CDR3 region has 11 residues. The ends were cut back, 6 bases at V and 9 bases at J, with 11 bases in the middle. The germline V gene has CDR1 MNHNS and CDR2 SASEGT. The CDR3 loop reads CASSRPFSYTF. DNA for the CDR3: TGTGCCAGCAGCCGGCCGTTTAGCTACACCTTC.

This CDR3 is CASSEDPSDYEQYF. The CDR3 bases are TGTGCCAGCAGCGAGGACCCCTCCGATTACGAGCAGTACTTC. V usage is TRBV2 and J usage is TRBJ2-7; D remains ambiguous. The CDR3 totals 14 residues. Germline-derived CDR1 and CDR2 are SNHLY and FYNNEI. V was clipped by 6 bases and J by 4 bases, with 16 bases between them.

The chain is built from TRBV27 and TRBJ1-6; the match to TRBD1 covers 8 bases. Germline loops: CDR1 MNHEY, CDR2 SMNVEV (reference sequence). V shed 3 bases and J 10 bases; nucleotides not matched to a gene: 11. The CDR3 extends over 16 amino acids. This CDR3 is CASSLGQVENNSPLHF. As DNA, the CDR3 is TGTGCCAGCAGTTTGGGACAGGTAGAGAACAACTCACCCCTCCACTTT.

V usage is TRBV19 and J usage is TRBJ2-5; 12 nucleotides match TRBD1. Germline lookup yields CDR1 LNHDA and CDR2 SQIVND (reference sequence). The CDR3 totals 15 residues. The junction had 10 bases not matched to a gene; V was cut back by 9 bases and J by 5 bases. CDR3 residues: CASGTGGVGRETQYF. The CDR3 DNA sequence: TGTGCCAGCGGGACAGGGGGCGTTGGTCGCGAGACCCAGTACTTC.

The rearrangement links TRBV6-6 to TRBJ2-7; possible D gene TRBD1, 5 bases. This CDR3 has 14 amino acids. CDR1 and CDR2 from the germline V gene are MNHNY and SVGAGI (reference sequence). Deletions cut 5 bases from V and 2 bases from J, with 13 bases between. For the CDR3, the DNA is TGTGCCAGCAGTGACGACAGCCCTCCCTACGAGCAGTACTTC. It yields the protein CASSDDSPPYEQYF.

The chain uses TRBV19 and TRBJ1-1; D remains ambiguous. V lost 3 bases to trimming and J lost 1 base, with 12 bases between them. The V gene's germline CDR1 is LNHDA and CDR2 SQIVND (reference sequence). The CDR3 totals 15 residues. The chain's CDR3 is CASSINYVENTEAFF. The CDR3 DNA reads TGTGCCAGTAGTATCAACTATGTGGAGAACACTGAAGCTTTCTTT.

The chain couples TRBV5-1 to TRBJ2-5; D is possibly TRBD1 (6 bases). Germline CDR1 is SGHRS and CDR2 is YFSETQ. This CDR3 spans 15 amino acids. V lost 4 bases, J lost 7 bases, and 20 bases lay in between. CDR3 sequence reads: CASSPPGSQQGTQYF. The DNA of the CDR3 is TGCGCCAGCAGCCCACCAGGTAGTCAACAGGGGACCCAGTACTTC.

The chain recombines TRBV5-4 with TRBJ1-3; D might be TRBD1 (5 bases). Germline V gives CDR1 SGHNT, CDR2 YYREEE (reference sequence). The CDR3 length is 16 residues. Between the trimmed V and J ends, which lost 0 bases and 0 bases, there was a span of 10 bases. CDR3 loop: CASSLGGRPSGNTIYF. CDR3 in DNA: TGTGCCAGCAGCTTGGGGGGCAGGCCCTCTGGAAACACCATATATTTT.

J is TRBJ2-3 and V is TRBV30, with a possible D match to TRBD2 (5 bases). The ends were cut back, 4 bases at V and 0 bases at J, with 11 bases in the middle. Germline lookup yields CDR1 GTSNPN and CDR2 SVGIG (reference sequence). This CDR3 is 14 amino acids long. CDR3 bases: TGTGCCTGGACGGAAGCGGCTAGCACAGATACGCAGTATTTT. Its translation is CAWTEAASTDTQYF.

This clone was seen only once. The chain is built from TRBV5-6 and TRBJ1-3; no clear D. V lost 0 bases and J 0 bases, leaving 10 bases between the germline ends. From germline, CDR1 is SGHDT and CDR2 YYEEEE. This CDR3 has 16 amino acids. CDR3 residues: CASSLVGSYSGNTIYF. The CDR3, as DNA: TGTGCCAGCAGCTTGGTTGGCAGCTACTCTGGAAACACCATATATTTT.

Note on this clone: The sample carries other DNA sequences with the same CDR3. V gene TRBV10-1 combines with J gene TRBJ1-3; D is unclear. V lost 0 bases, J lost 0 bases, and 6 bases lay in between. Germline values: CDR1 WNHNN, CDR2 SYGVQD (reference sequence). The CDR3 covers 15 residues. CDR3 protein: CASSESGSSGNTIYF. The CDR3 DNA reads as TGCGCCAGCAGTGAGTCTGGCAGCTCTGGAAACACCATATATTTT.

This clone was recorded only once. This chain links TRBV5-1 with TRBJ2-1; D remains unclear. This CDR3 is 14 amino acids long. Germline V gives CDR1 SGHRS, CDR2 YFSETQ. V was trimmed by 4 bases and J by 6 bases, leaving 14 bases between them. The CDR3 sequence is CASSHSSFFNEQFF. The CDR3 DNA follows: TGCGCCAGCAGCCATTCATCATTCTTCAATGAGCAGTTCTTC.

The rearrangement uses TRBV19 and TRBJ2-7, with 9 nucleotides matching TRBD1. The CDR3 length is 15 residues. CDR1 LNHDA and CDR2 SQIVND come from the germline V gene (reference sequence). The V gene end was trimmed by 3 bases and the J gene end by 3 bases; junction bases not matched to a gene: 6. CDR3 sequence: CASSIGTGLVYEQYF. For the CDR3, the DNA is TGTGCCAGTAGTATTGGGACAGGGCTTGTCTACGAGCAGTACTTC.

Regarding this clone: Other DNA sequences of this sample code for an identical CDR3. The V and J genes are TRBV9 and TRBJ1-5, with D unclear. The CDR3 has 14 residues. CDR1 and CDR2 (germline): SGDLS, YYNGEE. V dropped 0 bases and J dropped 2 bases, with 6 bases sitting between them. The CDR3 DNA reads TGTGCCAGCAGCGTAGGCTCGGGCAATCAGCCCCAGCATTTT. Translation gives CASSVGSGNQPQHF.

The chain couples TRBV4-3 to TRBJ2-3; D is possibly TRBD1 (5 bases). This CDR3 has 17 amino acids. Germline V CDR1 and CDR2: LGHNA, YSLEER. V was shortened by 1 base and J by 4 bases, with 18 bases between the two germline ends. CDR3 DNA: TGCGCCAGCAGCCAAGGGGCAGGGTCAGGCGTTGCAGATACGCAGTATTTT. Its protein product is CASSQGAGSGVADTQYF.

The chain joins TRBV29-1 to TRBJ1-2; 9 bases are a match to TRBD1. Germline trimming cut 6 bases from V and 2 bases from J; bases unmatched to any gene: 10. Germline loops: CDR1 SQVTM, CDR2 ANQGSEA. The CDR3 is 15 residues long. The CDR3 reads CSVHRGLRHNYGYTF. The CDR3 DNA is TGCAGCGTCCACAGGGGGCTGCGCCACAACTATGGCTACACCTTC. Full variable domain (remainder filled in from reference TRBV29-1 and TRBJ1-2): SAVISQKPSRDICQRGTSLTIQCQVDSQVTMMFWYRQQPGQSLTLIATANQGSEATYESGFVIDKFPISRPNLTFSTLTVSNMSPEDSSIYLCSVHRGLRHNYGYTFGSGTRLTVV.

This clone was seen a handful of times. The chain has TRBV9 and TRBJ2-2, with 9 bases aligning to TRBD2. Unmatched junction bases numbered 5, after V lost 5 bases and J lost 0 bases. Germline V gene lookup returns CDR1 SGDLS and CDR2 YYNGEE. This CDR3 is built from 16 residues. The CDR3 DNA sequence: TGTGCCAGCAGTATGACTAGCGGCCCGAACACCGGGGAGCTGTTTTTT. It is translated as CASSMTSGPNTGELFF.

The chain recombines TRBV5-4 with TRBJ1-2; D possibly corresponds to TRBD1 (5 bases). V was trimmed by 2 bases and J by 4 bases, leaving 15 bases between them. CDR3 length: 15 amino acids. Germline CDR1 SGHNT, CDR2 YYREEE (reference sequence). CDR3 coding DNA: TGTGCCAGCAGCTTACCCCAGCAGGGTTTCTATGGCTACACCTTC. It specifies CASSLPQQGFYGYTF.

The V call is TRBV6-5, the J call TRBJ2-5; D gene uncertain. Germline CDR1 MNHEY, CDR2 SVGAGI. Between the trimmed V and J ends, which lost 5 bases and 2 bases, there was a span of 9 bases. The CDR3 is made up of 13 amino acids. The CDR3 is CASSTAVQETQYF. CDR3 in DNA: TGTGCCAGCAGTACTGCGGTGCAAGAGACCCAGTACTTC.

This clone was observed a handful of times. The CDR3 region is CAISGTGDQPQHF. The CDR3 DNA sequence: TGTGCCATCAGCGGGACAGGGGATCAGCCCCAGCATTTT. The chain joins TRBV10-3 to TRBJ1-5; 10 positions agree with TRBD1. The CDR3 is 13 residues long. With 6 bases clipped from V and 5 bases from J, the junction kept 1 base outside the gene matches. Germline assignment: CDR1 ENHRY and CDR2 SYGVKD.

The chain uses TRBV9 and TRBJ1-5; the D is unclear. V lost 0 bases and J lost 4, with 8 bases in between. The CDR3 is 14 residues long. The germline V gene has CDR1 SGDLS and CDR2 YYNGEE. CDR3 nucleotides: TGTGCCAGCAGCGTAGAGGGCGATAATCAGCCCCAGCATTTT. This sequence encodes CASSVEGDNQPQHF.

The V gene is TRBV2, the J gene TRBJ1-6, with D unclear. V was trimmed by 7 bases and J by 9 bases, leaving 13 bases between them. This CDR3 contains 13 residues. Per germline, CDR1 SNHLY and CDR2 FYNNEI. CDR3 amino acids: CASNPSSGSPLHF. CDR3 nucleotides: TGTGCCAGCAACCCGTCCTCCGGTTCACCCCTCCACTTT.

There are many counts of this clone. Distinct nucleotide sequences in the sample also encode this CDR3. The chain carries TRBV10-3 and TRBJ2-2, with D unclear. There are 12 residues in the CDR3. Germline V gene data show CDR1 as ENHRY and CDR2 as SYGVKD. V lost 4 bases to trimming and J lost 4 bases, with 4 bases between them. The CDR3 protein is CAISGSTGELFF. CDR3 DNA: TGTGCCATCAGTGGGAGCACCGGGGAGCTGTTTTTT.

Turning to this clone: Just one base apart from a much larger clone, this may be a read error. Other nucleotide sequences in the sample specify the same CDR3. V gene TRBV29-1 combines with J gene TRBJ2-7, with 7 positions matching TRBD2. Germline V gives CDR1 SQVTM, CDR2 ANQGSEA. The CDR3 extends over 13 amino acids. The CDR3 bases are TGCAGCGTTGAGGGGCGGGAGCGCTACGAGCAGTATTTC. Translated: CSVEGRERYEQYF.

The V gene is TRBV4-2, the J gene TRBJ2-1; 9 nucleotides align to TRBD2. Looked up from germline, CDR1 is LGHNA and CDR2 is YNFKEQ. The junction had 7 bases not matched to a gene; V was cut back by 3 bases and J by 10 bases. This CDR3 region has 14 residues. The CDR3 region is CASSHAGGPLEQFF. CDR3 DNA sequence: TGTGCCAGCAGCCACGCGGGAGGGCCATTAGAGCAGTTCTTC.

With regard to this clone: This same CDR3 is encoded by further DNA sequences in the sample. V is TRBV5-1 and J is TRBJ2-2, with 11 nucleotides matching TRBD2. Trimming took 4 bases from V and 3 from J; bases not matched to a gene: 5. Looked up from germline, CDR1 is SGHRS and CDR2 is YFSETQ. The CDR3 extends over 16 amino acids. The CDR3 sequence: CASSLGTSGYTGELFF. The CDR3 nucleotides read TGCGCCAGCAGCCTCGGGACTAGCGGCTACACCGGGGAGCTGTTTTTT.